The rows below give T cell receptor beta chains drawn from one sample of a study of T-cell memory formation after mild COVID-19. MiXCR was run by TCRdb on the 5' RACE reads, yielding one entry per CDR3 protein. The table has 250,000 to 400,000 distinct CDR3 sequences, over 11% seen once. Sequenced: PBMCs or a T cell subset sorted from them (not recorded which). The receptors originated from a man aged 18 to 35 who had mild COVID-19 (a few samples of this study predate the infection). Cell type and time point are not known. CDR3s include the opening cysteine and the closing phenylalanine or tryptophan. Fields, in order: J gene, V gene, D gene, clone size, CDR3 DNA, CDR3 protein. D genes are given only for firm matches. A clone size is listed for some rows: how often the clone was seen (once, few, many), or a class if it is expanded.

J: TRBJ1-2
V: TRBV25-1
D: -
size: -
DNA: TGTGCCAGCAGTGAGCCCGGGAGCTACTATGGCTACACCTTC
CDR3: CASSEPGSYYGYTF

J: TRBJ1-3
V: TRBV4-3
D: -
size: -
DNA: TGCGCCAGCAGCCAAGGGGACGGGAGAAACACCATATATTTT
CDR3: CASSQGDGRNTIYF

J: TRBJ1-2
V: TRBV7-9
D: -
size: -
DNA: TGTGCCAGCAGCTTAGGATTTTTGCGAGAGGGGAACATGAATGGCTACACCTTC
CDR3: CASSLGFLREGNMNGYTF

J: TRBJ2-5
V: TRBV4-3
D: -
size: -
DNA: TGCGCCAGCAGCCAGCAACGGGGCGGGGGCGGTGAGACCCAGTACTTC
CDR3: CASSQQRGGGGETQYF

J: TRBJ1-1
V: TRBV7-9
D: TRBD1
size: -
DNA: TGTGCCAGCAGTGAGGGGGCTGAGACTGAAGCTTTCTTT
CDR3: CASSEGAETEAFF

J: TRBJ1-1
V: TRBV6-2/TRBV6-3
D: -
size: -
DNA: TGTGCCAGCAGTTCCGTCCAGGGGAGGGGCACTGAAGCTTTCTTT
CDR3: CASSSVQGRGTEAFF

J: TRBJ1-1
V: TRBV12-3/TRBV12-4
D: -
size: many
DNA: TGTGCCAGCAGTCCCAATCGGCATACTGAAGCTTTCTTT
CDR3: CASSPNRHTEAFF

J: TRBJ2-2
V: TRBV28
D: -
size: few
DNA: TGTGCCAGCAGTTTGGCACAAACGGCCGGGGAGCTGTTTTTT
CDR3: CASSLAQTAGELFF

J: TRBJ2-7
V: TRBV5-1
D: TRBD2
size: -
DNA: TGCGCCAGCAGTCTCATGTTGCGGCTAGCGGGGGGGCCAGACGAGCAGTACTTC
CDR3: CASSLMLRLAGGPDEQYF

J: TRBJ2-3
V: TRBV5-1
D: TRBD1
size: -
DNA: TGCGCCAGCAGCCTACTAGACAGGGCGGATACGCAGTATTTT
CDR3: CASSLLDRADTQYF

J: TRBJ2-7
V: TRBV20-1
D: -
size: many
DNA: TGCAGTGCGGCGGACGTCGGACAGTACTTC
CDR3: CSAADVGQYF

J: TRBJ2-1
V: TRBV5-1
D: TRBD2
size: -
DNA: TGCGCCAGCAGCTTGGTGGGACTAGCCACCTACAATGAGCAGTTCTTC
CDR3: CASSLVGLATYNEQFF

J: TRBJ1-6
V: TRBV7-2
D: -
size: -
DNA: TGTGCCAGCAGCTTAGTTGCGGGTTCGGGACGGAATAATTCACCCCTCCACTTT
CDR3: CASSLVAGSGRNNSPLHF

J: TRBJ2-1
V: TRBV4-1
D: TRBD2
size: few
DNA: TGCGCCAGTGCCCGGGCGGGGGGGTCTTACAATGAGCAGTTCTTC
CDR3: CASARAGGSYNEQFF

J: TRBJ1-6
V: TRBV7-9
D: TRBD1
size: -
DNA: TGTGCCAGCAGCTTGACAGGGTTCTATTCACCCCTCCACTTT
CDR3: CASSLTGFYSPLHF

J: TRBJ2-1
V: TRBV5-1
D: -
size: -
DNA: TGCGCCAGCAGCCCGAGGATTGACTACAGCTCCTACAATGAGCAGTTCTTC
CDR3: CASSPRIDYSSYNEQFF

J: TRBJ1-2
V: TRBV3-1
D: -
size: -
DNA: TGTGCCAGCAGCCAAGTGGAACGCGGGGCTGGCTACACCTTC
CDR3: CASSQVERGAGYTF

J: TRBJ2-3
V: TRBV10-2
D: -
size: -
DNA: TGCGCCAGCAGTTACGGACTCTCTGGAGATACGCAGTATTTT
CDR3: CASSYGLSGDTQYF

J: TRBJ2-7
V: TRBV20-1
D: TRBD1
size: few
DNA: TGCAGTGCTAGAAGAAGGACAGGGGAGGTCGAGCAGTACTTC
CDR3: CSARRRTGEVEQYF

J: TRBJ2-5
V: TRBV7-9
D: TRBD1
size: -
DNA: TGTGCCAGCAGCTTGCCACAGGGGGCTCGAGAGACCCAGTACTTC
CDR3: CASSLPQGARETQYF

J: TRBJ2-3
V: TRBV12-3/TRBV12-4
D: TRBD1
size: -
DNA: TGTGCCAGCAGAGCACAGGGGGTGGGCACAGATACGCAGTATTTT
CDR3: CASRAQGVGTDTQYF

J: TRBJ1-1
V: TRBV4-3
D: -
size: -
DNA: TGCGCCAGCAGCCGTTCATGGGCAGGGGTTGCCACTGAAGCTTTCTTT
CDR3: CASSRSWAGVATEAFF